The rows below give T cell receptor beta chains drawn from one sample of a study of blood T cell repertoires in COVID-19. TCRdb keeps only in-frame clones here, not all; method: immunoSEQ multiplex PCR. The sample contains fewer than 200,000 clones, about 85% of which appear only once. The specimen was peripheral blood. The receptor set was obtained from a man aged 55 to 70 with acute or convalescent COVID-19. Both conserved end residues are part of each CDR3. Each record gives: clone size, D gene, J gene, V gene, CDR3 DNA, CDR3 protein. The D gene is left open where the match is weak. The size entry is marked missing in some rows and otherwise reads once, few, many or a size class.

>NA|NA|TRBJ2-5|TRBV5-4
TGTGCCAGCAGCTTGCGGCAAGAGACCCAGTACTTC
CASSLRQETQYF
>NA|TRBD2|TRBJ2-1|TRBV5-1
TGCGCCAGCAGCTTGGATGGGACTAGTTTTAAAGAGCAGTTCTTC
CASSLDGTSFKEQFF
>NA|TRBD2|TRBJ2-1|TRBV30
TGTGCCTGGAGTGGGACTAGCGGGAATGAGCAGTTCTTC
CAWSGTSGNEQFF
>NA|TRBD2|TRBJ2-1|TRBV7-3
TGTGCCAGCAGCTCGGGACTAGCGGGGGCCACCGAGCAGTTCTTC
CASSSGLAGATEQFF
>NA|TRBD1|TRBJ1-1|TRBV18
TGTGCCAGCTCGATACGGGACAGGGTAAAAAGAAACACTGAAGCTTTCTTT
CASSIRDRVKRNTEAFF
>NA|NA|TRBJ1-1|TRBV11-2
TGTGCCAGCAGTCGAGGGAACAGGAACACTGAAGCTTTCTTT
CASSRGNRNTEAFF
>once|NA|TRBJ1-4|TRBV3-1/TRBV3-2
TGTGCCAGCAGCCAGAGGGGACTGACCGGGAGAACTAATGAAAAACTGTTTTTT
CASSQRGLTGRTNEKLFF
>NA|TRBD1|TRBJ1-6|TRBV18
TGTGCCAGCTCACCAGACAGGGGCGTATCACCCCTCCACTTT
CASSPDRGVSPLHF
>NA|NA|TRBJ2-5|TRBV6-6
TGTGCCAGCAGCCTTACAGAAGAGACCCAGTACTTC
CASSLTEETQYF
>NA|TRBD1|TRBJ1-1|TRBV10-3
TGTGCCATCAGTGGACGACAGGGGACTGAAGCTTTCTTT
CAISGRQGTEAFF
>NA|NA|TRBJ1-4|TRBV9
TGTGCCAGCAGCGTAGGAGGCGGGGGCCGTGATGAAAAACTGTTTTTT
CASSVGGGGRDEKLFF
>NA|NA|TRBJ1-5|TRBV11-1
TGTGCCAGCAGCATTAACTCGGGTCAGCCCCAGCATTTT
CASSINSGQPQHF
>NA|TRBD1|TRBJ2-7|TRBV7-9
TGTGCCAGCGAACCGGCGACAGGGTCGGGGGAGCAGTACTTC
CASEPATGSGEQYF
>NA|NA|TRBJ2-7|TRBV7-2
TGTGCCAGCAGCTCCCAGACAGCCACCTACGAGCAGTACTTC
CASSSQTATYEQYF
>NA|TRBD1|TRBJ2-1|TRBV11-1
TGTGCCAGCAGCATGGACAGGGGGAATGAGCAGTTCTTC
CASSMDRGNEQFF
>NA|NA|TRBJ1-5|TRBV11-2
TGTGCCAGCAGCTTAGATCGAGGTCAGCCCCAGCATTTT
CASSLDRGQPQHF
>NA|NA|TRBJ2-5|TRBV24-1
TGTGCCACCAGTGAATTGGGAAAGCGGGAGACCCAGTACTTC
CATSELGKRETQYF
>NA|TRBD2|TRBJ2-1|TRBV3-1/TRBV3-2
TGTGCCAGCAGCACTCCGGGACTAACAAACAATGAGCAGTTCTTC
CASSTPGLTNNEQFF
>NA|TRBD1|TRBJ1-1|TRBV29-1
TGCAGCGTTGAGGGACAGCCAAGCCTGGGAGCTTTCTTT
CSVEGQPSLGAFF
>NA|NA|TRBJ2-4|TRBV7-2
TGTGCCAGCAGCAGGACAGCCGACCCCAGCATTCAGTACTTC
CASSRTADPSIQYF
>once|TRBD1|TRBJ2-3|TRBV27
TGTGCCAGCTCCGAAGGCAGGACAGGGGTCACAGATACGCAGTATTTT
CASSEGRTGVTDTQYF
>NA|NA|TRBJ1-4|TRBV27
TGTGCCAGCAGTCTCCTGGGACTTACCGGTAATGAAAAACTGTTTTTT
CASSLLGLTGNEKLFF
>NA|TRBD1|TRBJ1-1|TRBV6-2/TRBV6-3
TGTGCCAGCAGTTACGGGGAAGGACAGGGGAACACTGAAGCTTTCTTT
CASSYGEGQGNTEAFF
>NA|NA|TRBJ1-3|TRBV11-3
TGTGCCAGCAGACAGGGAACCGGAAACACCATATATTTT
CASRQGTGNTIYF
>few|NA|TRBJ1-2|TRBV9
TGTGCCAGCTCGGCAGGGGACCACTATGGCTACACCTTC
CASSAGDHYGYTF
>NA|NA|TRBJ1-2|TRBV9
TGTGCCAGCAGCGTAGAGGAGGAGCGCTATGGCTACACCTTC
CASSVEEERYGYTF
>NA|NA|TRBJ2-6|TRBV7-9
TGTGCCAGCAGCTTACGGTCTTTTAGCTCTGGGGCCAACGTCCTGACTTTC
CASSLRSFSSGANVLTF
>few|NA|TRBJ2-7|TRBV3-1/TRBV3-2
TGTGCCAGCAGCCTTGGGAGTTACGAGCAGTACTTC
CASSLGSYEQYF
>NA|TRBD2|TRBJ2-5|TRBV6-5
TGTGCCAGCAGTTACCGGCCGGGGAGGGGCCCCGAGACCCAGTACTTC
CASSYRPGRGPETQYF
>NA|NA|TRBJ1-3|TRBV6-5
TGTGCCAGCAGGTTTCGGGACAACGAGAACACCATATATTTT
CASRFRDNENTIYF
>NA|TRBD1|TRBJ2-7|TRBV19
TGTGCCACCTCTTGGACAGGGGTCTTATACGAGCAGTACTTC
CATSWTGVLYEQYF
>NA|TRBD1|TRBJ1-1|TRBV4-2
TGTGCCAGCAGCCAGGGACAGAAGAACACTGAAGCTTTCTTT
CASSQGQKNTEAFF
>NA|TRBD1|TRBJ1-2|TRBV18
TGTGCCAGCTCACCACCTTTGGGGGACAGACTCTATGGCTACACCTTC
CASSPPLGDRLYGYTF
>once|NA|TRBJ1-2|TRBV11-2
TGTGCCAGCAGCTTAGGTTCGGGAGCCGGCTACACCTTC
CASSLGSGAGYTF
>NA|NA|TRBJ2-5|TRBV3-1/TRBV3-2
TGTGCCAGCAGCCAAGAAGGGGGGGCCTACAGGACCCAGTACTTC
CASSQEGGAYRTQYF
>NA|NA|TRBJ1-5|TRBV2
TGTGCCAGCAGTGTACCCGGGGGGCCCCCCCAGCATTTT
CASSVPGGPPQHF
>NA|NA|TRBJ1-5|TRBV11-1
TGTGCCAGCAGCTTAGACGGTTATCAGCCCCAGCATTTT
CASSLDGYQPQHF
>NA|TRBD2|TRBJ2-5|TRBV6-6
TGTGCCAGCAGGAGACTAGCGGGGGGGCCGGGGGAGACCCAGTACTTC
CASRRLAGGPGETQYF
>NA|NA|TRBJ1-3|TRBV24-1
TGTGCCACCAGCAGACTGCTTATTACTTGGGGAAACACCATATATTTT
CATSRLLITWGNTIYF
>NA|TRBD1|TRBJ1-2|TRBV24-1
TGTGCCACCAGTGATTCGGACAGGGACTATGGCTACACCTTC
CATSDSDRDYGYTF
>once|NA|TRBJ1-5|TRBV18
TGTGCCAGCTCACCAGACATTTATCAGCCCCAGCATTTT
CASSPDIYQPQHF
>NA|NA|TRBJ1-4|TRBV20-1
TGCAGTGCTTGGGACTCTGAAAAACTGTTTTTT
CSAWDSEKLFF
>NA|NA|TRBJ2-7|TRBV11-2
TGTGCCAGCAGCCCAATTTCCGGGACTGGGGGAACCTACGAGCAGTACTTC
CASSPISGTGGTYEQYF
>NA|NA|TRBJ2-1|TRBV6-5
TGTGCCAGCACCCCCCGAGCGGTTTACAATGAGCAGTTCTTC
CASTPRAVYNEQFF
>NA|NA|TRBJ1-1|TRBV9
TGTGCCAGCAGCCCGTATACGGGTGCCACTGAAGCTTTCTTT
CASSPYTGATEAFF
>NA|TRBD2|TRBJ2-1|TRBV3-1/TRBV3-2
TGTGCCAGCAGCCAAGAAAGACTAGCGGGTGGCAATGAGCAGTTCTTC
CASSQERLAGGNEQFF
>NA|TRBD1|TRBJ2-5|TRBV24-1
TGTGCCACCAGTGATTTGCAGGGGGAGGAGACCCAGTACTTC
CATSDLQGEETQYF
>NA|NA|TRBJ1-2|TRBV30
TGTGCCTGGAGTGTACTCCAGGGGAGTGGCTACACCTTC
CAWSVLQGSGYTF
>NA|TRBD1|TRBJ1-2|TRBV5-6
TGTGCCAGCAGCTCTTGGGACAGGACGAACTATGGCTACACCTTC
CASSSWDRTNYGYTF
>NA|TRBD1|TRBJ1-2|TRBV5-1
TGCGCCAGCAGTCTGGGACAGCAATATGGCTACACCTTC
CASSLGQQYGYTF
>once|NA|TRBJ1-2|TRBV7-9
TGTGCCAGCAGCTTTGTCGGGTCAGAAGGCTACACCTTC
CASSFVGSEGYTF
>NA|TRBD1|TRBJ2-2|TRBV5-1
TGCGCCAGCAGCCCGGGACAGGACACCGGGGAGCTGTTTTTT
CASSPGQDTGELFF
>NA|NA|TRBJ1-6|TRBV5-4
TGTGCCACGAGATCGGGAGTTTATAATTCACCCCTCCACTTT
CATRSGVYNSPLHF
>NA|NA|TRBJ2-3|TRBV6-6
TGTGCCAGCAGCAACGCGGGGGCCGGCGGGGATACGCAGTATTTT
CASSNAGAGGDTQYF
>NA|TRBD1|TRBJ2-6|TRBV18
TGTGCCAGCTCATTGGCAGGGGGAAGGGCCAACGTCCTGACTTTC
CASSLAGGRANVLTF
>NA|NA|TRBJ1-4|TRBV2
TGTGCCAGCAGTGCTCTTGCAACTAATGAAAAACTGTTTTTT
CASSALATNEKLFF
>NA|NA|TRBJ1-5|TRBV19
TGTGCCAGTAGTATACAGGGCCATAGCAATCAGCCCCAGCATTTT
CASSIQGHSNQPQHF
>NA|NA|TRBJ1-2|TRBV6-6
TGTGCCAGCACCCCGGGGAGTGGCCTTGGCTACACCTTC
CASTPGSGLGYTF
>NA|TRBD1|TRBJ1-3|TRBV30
TGTGCCTGGAGTACAGGGGGCGAGGACACCATATATTTT
CAWSTGGEDTIYF